This TCR beta chain was documented in a study of T cell repertoires in cytomegalovirus infection. V was pared by 2 bases and J by 6 bases, with 8 bases of the junction left unmatched. The CDR3 contains 15 residues. Per the germline V gene, CDR1 is MNHEY and CDR2 is SMNVEV (reference sequence). In its sample, this clonotype was seen a few times. The antigen remains undetermined. From the reads, TCRdb called clonotypes with MiXCR, one entry per CDR3 protein. The table records 200,000 to 250,000 distinct CDR3 sequences, about 38% of them present only once. The sample here was CD8+ T cells from cultured PBMCs, taken from culture after CMV antigen stimulation. This clonotype was sampled from a human donor in good health (CMV status not recorded). Some clones in this sample may be carry-over from other donors' samples. The V gene is TRBV27, the J gene TRBJ1-2, with TRBD1 identical over 8 bases. CDR3 nucleotide sequence: TGTGCCAGCAGTTTAAGGACAGGGCCTGGCCATGGCTACACCTTC. It specifies CASSLRTGPGHGYTF.